The 3 T cell receptor beta chains below come from one sample, sequenced in a study of T cells in Graves' hyperthyroidism and ophthalmopathy. RNA transcripts were the template for amplifying TCR beta CDR3 regions. An initial round of RT-PCR targeting the TCR CDR3 relied on the HTBI primer set. TCRdb re-called the multiplex PCR reads with MiXCR, one entry per CDR3 protein. The data contain more than 500,000 distinct CDR3 sequences, about 15% of them singletons. The sample consisted of blood. These TCRs come from a woman aged 35 to 49 with Graves' hyperthyroidism.

On this clonotype itself: At one end, the junction sequence differs from germline, possibly due to a read error. This chain joins TRBV30 and TRBJ1-2; D is possibly TRBD1 (5 bases). This CDR3 has 13 residues. CDR1 and CDR2 from the germline V gene are GTSNPN and SVGIG (reference sequence). DNA of the CDR3: TGTGCCTGGACCCAGGGAATTCTTCGGGGCTGCACCTTC. Translated, it gives CAWTQGILRGCTF.

This clonotype showed up many times. This chain links TRBV28 with TRBJ1-2; weak D call: TRBD1 (5 bases). Trimming took off 6 bases at V and 0 bases at J, with 17 bases between the two ends. CDR1 MDHEN and CDR2 SYDVKM come from the germline V gene. The CDR3 has 16 residues. CDR3 amino acids: CASSPVAGPANYGYTF. The CDR3 bases are TGTGCCAGCAGCCCCGTCGCAGGGCCAGCTAACTATGGCTACACCTTC.

This clonotype was seen at least ten times. V and J are TRBV7-9 and TRBJ1-1; no firm D call. This CDR3 is 13 amino acids long. With 6 bases removed from V and 1 base from J, the gap between germline ends came to 9 bases. CDR1 and CDR2 (germline): SEHNR, FQNEAQ (reference sequence). The CDR3 sequence: CASRTNGNTEAFF. The DNA for the CDR3 is TGTGCCAGCAGGACTAATGGGAACACTGAAGCTTTCTTT.